This T cell receptor beta chain was captured in a study of T-cell memory formation after mild COVID-19. On this clonotype itself: Antigen unknown.

Study outcomes and limitations: Confirmation of SARS-CoV-2 specificity was lacking for second-wave clones peaking day 37. Clones that contracted from day 15 to 85 had balanced CD4/CD8; later expanders were CD4+ biased.

TCRdb called the 5' RACE reads again in MiXCR, with one record for every CDR3 protein. The table includes around 450,000 distinct CDR3 sequences, 20% detected once. The clonotype originates from an adult woman who had mild COVID-19 (a few samples of this study predate the infection). Cell type and time point are not known. The sample comprised PBMCs or a T cell subset sorted from them (not recorded which).

DNA for the CDR3: TGCGCCAGCAGTAAGGGGCCGACTAGTGCCCCGGGGGAGGAGCAGTACTTC. Amino acid sequence: CASSKGPTSAPGEEQYF. V is TRBV5-1 and J is TRBJ2-7; the D gene is possibly TRBD2 (6 bases). This CDR3 comprises 17 residues. The germline V and J ends were trimmed by 5 bases and 7 bases, with 28 bases remaining between them. From germline, CDR1 is SGHRS and CDR2 YFSETQ.